This entry lists 2 T cell receptor beta chains sequenced from one sample in a study of CD8+ T cells in alopecia areata. In each case, RNA was isolated and then reverse transcribed into cDNA as the sequencing template. Data came from immunoSEQ multiplex PCR; TCRdb stores just in-frame clones and leaves some out. This sample carries about 270,000 clones, none of them present only once. Combined cutaneous lymph node cells underwent sorting by CD4, CD8alpha, NKG2D, NKG2ACE and additional markers. Sample: CD4+ T cells sorted from a lymph node. The source is a C3H/HeJ mouse with alopecia areata. The MHC haplotype of this mouse line is H2-k.

This clone was seen more than once but under ten times. Gene names denote mouse genes. The read finishes 4 residues shy of the CDR3 end, and the germline J gene is used to complete it. The rearrangement uses TRBV1 and TRBJ1-2; no definite D call. This CDR3 comprises 14 residues. V was trimmed by 2 bases and J by 4 bases, leaving 11 bases between them. Per the germline V gene, CDR1 is NSQYPW and CDR2 is LRSPGD (reference sequence). This CDR3 is CTCSAYPAPSDYTF. The part of the CDR3 DNA that was read is TGCACCTGCAGTGCATACCCAGCTCCCTCC. The entire variable domain, with the rest obtained from reference TRBV1 and TRBJ1-2, is as follows: VTLLEQNPRWRLVPRGQAVNLRCILKNSQYPWMSWYQQDLQKQLQWLFTLRSPGDKEVKSLPGADYLATRVTDTELRLQVANMSQGRTLYCTCSAYPAPSDYTFGSGTRLLVI.

About this clone: The germline and genes are mouse ones. The DNA ends 4 residues before the CDR3 does, and the rest of the CDR3 is filled in from the germline J gene. The sample holds other DNA sequences that translate to the same CDR3. V usage is TRBV13-3 and J usage is TRBJ1-2; maybe TRBD1 (6 bases). Per germline, CDR1 NNHDY and CDR2 SYVADS. This CDR3 has 13 amino acids. V lost 2 bases to trimming and J lost 3 bases, with 8 bases between them. CDR3 DNA, as far as it was read: TGTGCCAGCAGTGACCAGGGGTACTCC. Translation: CASSDQGYS. The entire CDR3 is CASSDQGYSDYTF.